The table lists the clone carrying this TCR beta chain with many counts. The antigen is undetermined. This CDR3 comprises 14 residues. After removal of 6 bases from V and 2 bases from J, the junction contained 6 bases not matched to a gene. Germline V gene data show CDR1 as MNHEY and CDR2 as SMNVEV (reference sequence). The sample belongs to a study of T cells in Graves' hyperthyroidism and ophthalmopathy. Points from the study as a whole: Separating ophthalmopathy from stable hyperthyroidism was achieved by a 13 V-J model.

Exclusion of a patient resulted from uncontrolled infection, other autoimmune disease, pregnancy or lactation. The source material, RNA transcripts, was used to amplify TCR beta CDR3 regions. TCR CDR3 regions were first amplified by RT-PCR with HTBI primers. TCRdb called the multiplex PCR reads again in MiXCR, with one record for every CDR3 protein. Of roughly 500,000 distinct CDR3 sequences in the sample, about 20% were seen once. What was sequenced was blood. The receptor's source is a woman between 70 and 85 years old with Graves' ophthalmopathy. This chain uses TRBV27 with TRBJ2-7; 8 bases fit TRBD1. DNA of the CDR3: TGTGCCAGCAGGCGACAGGGGCTAACCTACGAGCAGTACTTC. Its translation is CASRRQGLTYEQYF.